One and the same sample provided the 2 T cell receptor beta chains below, sequenced in a study of cytomegalovirus exposure and HLA in healthy donors. TCRdb's copy holds only in-frame clones and misses some; the assay was immunoSEQ multiplex PCR. The data show around 60,000 clones, roughly 90% seen once. Material for sequencing was PBMCs. These TCRs come from a man between 18 and 29 years old in good health and CMV-seronegative.

The chain couples TRBV7-2 to TRBJ1-3; 9 nucleotides line up with TRBD1. The trim removed 3 bases at V and 0 bases at J, leaving 3 bases unmatched. The CDR3 has 16 amino acids. Germline loops: CDR1 SGHTA, CDR2 FQGNSA. This CDR3 reads CASSFPTGGSGNTIYF. In DNA, the CDR3 is TGTGCCAGCAGCTTCCCGACAGGGGGCTCTGGAAACACCATATATTTT. The full variable domain, in which reference TRBV7-2 and TRBJ1-3 provide the parts outside the CDR3, is GAGVSQSPSNKVTEKGKDVELRCDPISGHTALYWYRQSLGQGLEFLIYFQGNSAPDKSGLPSDRFSAERTGGSVSTLTIQRTQQEDSAVYLCASSFPTGGSGNTIYFGEGSWLTVV.

The chain has TRBV6-5 and TRBJ1-5; D might be TRBD1 (6 bases). This CDR3 comprises 15 residues. The germline V gene has CDR1 MNHEY and CDR2 SVGAGI. V was trimmed by 0 bases and J by 4 bases, leaving 10 bases between them. The CDR3 reads CASSYSGQNNQPQHF. The CDR3 bases are TGTGCCAGCAGTTACTCGGGACAAAATAATCAGCCCCAGCATTTT.